This TCR beta chain was documented in a study of blood T cells in healthy people across ages. The use of a sample-barcoded 5' primer and a J-beta primer mix characterized a second PCR of roughly 6 to 11 cycles. TCRdb re-called the 5' RACE reads through MiXCR, storing one row per CDR3 protein. The table records 1,500,000 or so distinct CDR3 sequences, less than 45% of them present only once. This clonotype showed up just a few times. Germline-derived CDR1 and CDR2 are DFQATT and SNEGSKA (reference sequence). The CDR3 is made up of 15 amino acids. The sample consisted of blood. This chain connects TRBV20-1 to TRBJ2-1, with TRBD2 as a possible D gene (6 bases). The J call could be wrong; TRBJ2-7 is a better fit for the DNA end. The TCR was taken from a young woman in good health. The CDR3: CSAPDYRSSYNEQYF. Here the CDR3 DNA reads TGCAGTGCTCCGGACTACCGAAGCTCCTACAATGAGCAGTACTTC.